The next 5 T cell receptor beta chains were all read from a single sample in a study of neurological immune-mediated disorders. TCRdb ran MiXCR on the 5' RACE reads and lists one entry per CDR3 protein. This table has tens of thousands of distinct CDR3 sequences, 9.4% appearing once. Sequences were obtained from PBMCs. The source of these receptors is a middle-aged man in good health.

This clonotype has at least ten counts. The CDR3: CASSLDREGDTQYF. The CDR3 bases are TGCGCCAGCAGCTTGGACAGGGAAGGAGATACGCAGTATTTT. This chain connects TRBV5-1 to TRBJ2-3; TRBD1 might be the D (6 bases). From germline, CDR1 is SGHRS and CDR2 YFSETQ. V dropped 0 bases and J dropped 5 bases, with 10 bases sitting between them. The CDR3 loop spans 14 amino acids. Full variable domain (remainder filled in from reference TRBV5-1 and TRBJ2-3): KAGVTQTPRYLIKTRGQQVTLSCSPISGHRSVSWYQQTPGQGLQFLFEYFSETQRNKGNFPGRFSGRQFSNSRSEMNVSTLELGDSALYLCASSLDREGDTQYFGPGTRLTVL.

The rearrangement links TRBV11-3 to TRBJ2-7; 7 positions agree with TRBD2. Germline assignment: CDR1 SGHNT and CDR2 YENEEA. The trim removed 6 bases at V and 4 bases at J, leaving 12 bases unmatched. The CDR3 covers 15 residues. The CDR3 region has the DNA TGTGCCAGCAGTCGAAAGCCTCTAGCGGTTTACGAGCAGTACTTC. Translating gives CASSRKPLAVYEQYF.

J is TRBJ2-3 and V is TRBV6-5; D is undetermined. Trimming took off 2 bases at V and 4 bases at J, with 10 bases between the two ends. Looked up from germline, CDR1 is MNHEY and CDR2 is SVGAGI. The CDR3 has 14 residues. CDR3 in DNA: TGTGCCAGCAGTTACCTTGCTCCCGCAGATACGCAGTATTTT. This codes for CASSYLAPADTQYF.

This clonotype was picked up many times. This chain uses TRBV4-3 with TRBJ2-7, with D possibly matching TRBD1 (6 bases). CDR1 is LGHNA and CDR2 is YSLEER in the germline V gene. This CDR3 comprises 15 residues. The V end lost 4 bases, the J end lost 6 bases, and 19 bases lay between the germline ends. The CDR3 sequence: CASSPSGRGVGEQYF. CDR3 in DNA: TGCGCCAGCAGCCCATCGGGCAGGGGAGTGGGCGAGCAGTACTTC.

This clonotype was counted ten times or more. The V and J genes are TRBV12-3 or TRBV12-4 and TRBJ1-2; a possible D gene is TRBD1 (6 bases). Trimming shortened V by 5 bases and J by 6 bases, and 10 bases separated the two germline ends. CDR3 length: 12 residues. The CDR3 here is CASSTGYDGYTF. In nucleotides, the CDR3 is TGTGCCAGCAGTACAGGGTATGATGGCTACACCTTC.